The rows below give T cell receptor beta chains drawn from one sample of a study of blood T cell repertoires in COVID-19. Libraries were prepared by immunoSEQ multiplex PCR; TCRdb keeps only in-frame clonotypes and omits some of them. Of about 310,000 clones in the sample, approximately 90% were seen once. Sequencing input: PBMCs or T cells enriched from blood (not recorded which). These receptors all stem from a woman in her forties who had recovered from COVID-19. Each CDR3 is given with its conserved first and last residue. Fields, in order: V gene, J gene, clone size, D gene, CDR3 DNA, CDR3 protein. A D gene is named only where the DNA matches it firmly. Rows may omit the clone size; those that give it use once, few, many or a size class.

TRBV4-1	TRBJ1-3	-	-	TGCGCCAGCAGCCAAGGAGGCGGTGGAAACACCATATATTTT	CASSQGGGGNTIYF
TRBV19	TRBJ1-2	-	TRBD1	TGTGCCAGTAGTGGAGAGGGACAGGGAGGCGGCTACACCTTC	CASSGEGQGGGYTF
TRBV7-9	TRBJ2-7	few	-	TGTGCCAGCAGCTTAGTCAGTCACGAGCAGTACTTC	CASSLVSHEQYF
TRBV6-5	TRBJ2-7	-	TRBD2	TGTGCCAGCAGTTACCCAACTAGCGGGGGCGGCGAGCAGTACTTC	CASSYPTSGGGEQYF
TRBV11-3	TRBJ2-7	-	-	TGTGCCAGCAGCTTAGATAGCCAGGGGAATTACGAGCAGTACTTC	CASSLDSQGNYEQYF
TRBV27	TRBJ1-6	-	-	TGTGCCAGCAACACAGGGCTGATAAATTCACCCCTCCACTTT	CASNTGLINSPLHF
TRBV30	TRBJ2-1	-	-	TGTGCCTGGATGGAGCGTTACAATGAGCAGTTCTTC	CAWMERYNEQFF
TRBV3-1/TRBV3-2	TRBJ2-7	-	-	TGTGCCAGCAGCCAAGAACACAGGGAGCTCCCCGAGAGGCAGTACTTC	CASSQEHRELPERQYF
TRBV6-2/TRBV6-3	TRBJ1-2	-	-	TGTGCCAGCAACCCAGGGGAACCCTTTTACTATGGCTACACCTTC	CASNPGEPFYYGYTF
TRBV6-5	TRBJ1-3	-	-	TGTGCCAGCAGTTACTCGGGCAGCAGCTCTGGAAACACCATATATTTT	CASSYSGSSSGNTIYF
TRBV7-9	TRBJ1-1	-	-	TGTGCCAGCAGCTTAAGGGGTCAGGTTGAAGCTTTCTTT	CASSLRGQVEAFF
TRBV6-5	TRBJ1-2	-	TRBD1	TGTGCCAGCAGTATCCGGCGGGACAGCCCCTATGGCTACACCTTC	CASSIRRDSPYGYTF
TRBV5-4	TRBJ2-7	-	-	TGTGCCAGCAGCTTAACTAGGTCGGGCGAGCAGTACTTC	CASSLTRSGEQYF
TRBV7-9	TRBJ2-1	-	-	TGTGCCAGCAGCTTAGTTGACTCCGGGCAGTTCTTC	CASSLVDSGQFF
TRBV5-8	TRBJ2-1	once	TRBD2	TGTGCCAGCAGCTCATACGGGCTGGCGGGGGGCAGTTACAATGAGCAGTTCTTC	CASSSYGLAGGSYNEQFF
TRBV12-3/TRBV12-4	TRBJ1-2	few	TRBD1	TGTGCCAGTTCTCCGGGACAGGTCGGTGGCTACACCTTC	CASSPGQVGGYTF
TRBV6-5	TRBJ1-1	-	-	TGTGCCAGCAGTTACCGGGGGAACACTGAAGCTTTCTTT	CASSYRGNTEAFF
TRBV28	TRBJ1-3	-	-	TGTGCCAGCAGTGGACAGTTCTCTGGAAACACCATATATTTT	CASSGQFSGNTIYF
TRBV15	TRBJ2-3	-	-	TGTGCCACCAGCAGAGTTTTCCGGGGTCTCACAGATACGCAGTATTTT	CATSRVFRGLTDTQYF
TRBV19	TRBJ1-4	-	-	TGTGCCAGTAGTACCCAGGAGGCAACTAATGAAAAACTGTTTTTT	CASSTQEATNEKLFF
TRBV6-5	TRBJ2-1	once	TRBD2	TGTGCCAGCAGTTACGCACGAGCGGGAGTGAGTGAGCAGTTCTTC	CASSYARAGVSEQFF
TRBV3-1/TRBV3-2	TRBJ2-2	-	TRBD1	TGTGCCAGCAGCTATGGGACAGGGGCCACCGGGGAGCTGTTTTTT	CASSYGTGATGELFF
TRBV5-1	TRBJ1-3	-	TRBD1	TGCGCCAGCAGCTTGACAAGGGGGCTTAGTGGAAACACCATATATTTT	CASSLTRGLSGNTIYF
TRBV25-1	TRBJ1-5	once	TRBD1	TGTGCCAGCAGTGGAGACAGGGGGCACCAGCCCCAGCATTTT	CASSGDRGHQPQHF